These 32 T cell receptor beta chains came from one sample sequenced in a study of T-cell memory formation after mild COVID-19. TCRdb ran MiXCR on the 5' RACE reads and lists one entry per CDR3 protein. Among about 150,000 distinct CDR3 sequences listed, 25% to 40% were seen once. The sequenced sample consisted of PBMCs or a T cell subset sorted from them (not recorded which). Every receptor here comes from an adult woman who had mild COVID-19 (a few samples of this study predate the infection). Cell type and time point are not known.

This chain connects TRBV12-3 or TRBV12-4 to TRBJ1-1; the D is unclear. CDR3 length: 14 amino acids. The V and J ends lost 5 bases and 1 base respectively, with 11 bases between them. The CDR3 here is CASSVWTENTEAFF. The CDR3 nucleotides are TGTGCCAGCAGTGTTTGGACGGAGAACACTGAAGCTTTCTTT.

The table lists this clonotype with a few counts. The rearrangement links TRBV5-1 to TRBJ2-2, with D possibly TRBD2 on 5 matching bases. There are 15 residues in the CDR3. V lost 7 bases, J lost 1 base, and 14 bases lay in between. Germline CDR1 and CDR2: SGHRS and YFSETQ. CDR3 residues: CASRISGQNTGELFF. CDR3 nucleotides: TGCGCCAGCCGCATCAGCGGTCAGAACACCGGGGAGCTGTTTTTT.

The CDR3 DNA sequence: TGTGCCTGGAGTGACGGGGGGCGCGGCTATGGCTACACCTTC. This encodes CAWSDGGRGYGYTF. The chain is built from TRBV30 and TRBJ1-2; TRBD1 is a possible D gene (6 bases). The CDR3 has 14 residues. V was trimmed by 1 base and J by 4 bases, leaving 13 bases between them. Germline V CDR1 and CDR2: GTSNPN, SVGIG (reference sequence).

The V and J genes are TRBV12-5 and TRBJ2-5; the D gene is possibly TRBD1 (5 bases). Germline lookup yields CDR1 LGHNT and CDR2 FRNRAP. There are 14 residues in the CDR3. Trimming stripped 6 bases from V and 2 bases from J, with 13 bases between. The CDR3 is CASGPGHAQETQYF. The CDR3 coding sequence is TGTGCTAGTGGACCCGGACACGCTCAAGAGACCCAGTACTTC.

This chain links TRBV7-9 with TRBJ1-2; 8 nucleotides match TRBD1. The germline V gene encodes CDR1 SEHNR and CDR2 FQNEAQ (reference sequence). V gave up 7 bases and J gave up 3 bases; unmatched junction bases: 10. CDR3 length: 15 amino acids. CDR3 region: CASIPQGAGDYGYTF. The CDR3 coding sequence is TGTGCCAGCATCCCCCAGGGGGCAGGGGACTATGGCTACACCTTC.

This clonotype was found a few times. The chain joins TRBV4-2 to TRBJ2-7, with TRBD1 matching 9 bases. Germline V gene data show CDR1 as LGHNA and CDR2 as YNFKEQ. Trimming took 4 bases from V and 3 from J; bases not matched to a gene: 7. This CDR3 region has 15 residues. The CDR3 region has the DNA TGTGCCAGCAGCCTCACAGGGACAGGGAGCTACGAGCAGTACTTC. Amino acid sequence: CASSLTGTGSYEQYF.

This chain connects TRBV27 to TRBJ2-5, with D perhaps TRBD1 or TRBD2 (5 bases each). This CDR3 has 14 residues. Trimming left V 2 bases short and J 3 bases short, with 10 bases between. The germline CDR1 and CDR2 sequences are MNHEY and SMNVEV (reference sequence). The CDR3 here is CASSLMGRKETQYF. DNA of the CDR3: TGTGCCAGCAGTTTAATGGGACGGAAAGAGACCCAGTACTTC.

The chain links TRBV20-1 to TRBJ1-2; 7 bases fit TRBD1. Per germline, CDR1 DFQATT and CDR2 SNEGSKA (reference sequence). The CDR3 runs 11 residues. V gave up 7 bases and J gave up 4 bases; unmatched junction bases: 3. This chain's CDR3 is CSVGGGYGYTF. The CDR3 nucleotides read TGCAGTGTAGGGGGCGGCTATGGCTACACCTTC.

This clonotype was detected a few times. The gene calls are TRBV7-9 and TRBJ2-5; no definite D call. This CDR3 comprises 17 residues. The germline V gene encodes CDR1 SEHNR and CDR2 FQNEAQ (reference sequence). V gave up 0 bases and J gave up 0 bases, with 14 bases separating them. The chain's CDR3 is CASSLASISPHQETQYF. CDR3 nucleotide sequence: TGTGCCAGCAGCTTAGCATCGATTTCCCCTCACCAAGAGACCCAGTACTTC.

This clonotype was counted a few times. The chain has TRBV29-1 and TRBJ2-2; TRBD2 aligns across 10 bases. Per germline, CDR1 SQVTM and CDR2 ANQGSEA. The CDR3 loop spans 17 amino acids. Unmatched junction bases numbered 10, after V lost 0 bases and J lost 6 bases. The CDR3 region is CSVEDLSSGRAPGELFF. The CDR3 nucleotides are TGCAGCGTTGAAGATCTATCCAGCGGGAGGGCCCCCGGGGAGCTGTTTTTT.

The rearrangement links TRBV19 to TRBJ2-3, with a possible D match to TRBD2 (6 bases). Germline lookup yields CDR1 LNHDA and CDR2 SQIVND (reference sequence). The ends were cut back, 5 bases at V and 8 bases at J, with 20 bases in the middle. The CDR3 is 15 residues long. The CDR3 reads CASSSRLENEVTQYF. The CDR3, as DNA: TGTGCCAGTAGTTCTCGACTAGAGAACGAAGTTACGCAGTATTTT.

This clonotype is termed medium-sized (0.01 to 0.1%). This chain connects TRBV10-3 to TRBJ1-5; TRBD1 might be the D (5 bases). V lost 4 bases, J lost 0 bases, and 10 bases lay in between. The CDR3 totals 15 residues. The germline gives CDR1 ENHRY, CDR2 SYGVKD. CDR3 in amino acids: CAISVGEFSNQPQHF. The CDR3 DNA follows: TGTGCCATCAGTGTGGGGGAATTTAGCAATCAGCCCCAGCATTTT.

CDR3 sequence reads: CASSAGGAGTEAFF. DNA for the CDR3: TGTGCCAGCAGCGCAGGGGGCGCGGGGACTGAAGCTTTCTTT. J is TRBJ1-1 and V is TRBV27; 8 bases are a match to TRBD1. The CDR3 sequence is 14 residues long. The germline gives CDR1 MNHEY, CDR2 SMNVEV (reference sequence). Trimming cost V 6 bases and J 5 bases; bases outside gene matches: 8.

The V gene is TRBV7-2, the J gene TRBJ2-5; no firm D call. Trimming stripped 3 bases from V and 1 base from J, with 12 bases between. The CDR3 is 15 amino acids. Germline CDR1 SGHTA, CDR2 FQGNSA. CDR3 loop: CASSFRSPGQETQYF. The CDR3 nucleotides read TGTGCCAGCAGCTTTAGGAGTCCAGGCCAAGAGACCCAGTACTTC.

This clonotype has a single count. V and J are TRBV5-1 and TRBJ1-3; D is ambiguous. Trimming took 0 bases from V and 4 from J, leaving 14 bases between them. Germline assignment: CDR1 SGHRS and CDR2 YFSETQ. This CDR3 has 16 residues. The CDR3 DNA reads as TGCGCCAGCAGCTTGGACAGATCCCCAGCAGGAAACACCATATATTTT. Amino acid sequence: CASSLDRSPAGNTIYF.

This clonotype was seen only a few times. The CDR3 sequence is CASTVGRHTDTQYF. CDR3 DNA: TGTGCCAGCACCGTAGGGCGGCACACAGATACGCAGTATTTT. The V call is TRBV6-2 or TRBV6-3, the J call TRBJ2-3, with unresolved D. V was cut by 7 bases and J by 2 bases, with 13 bases left in between. The CDR3 runs to 14 residues. CDR1 and CDR2 from the germline V gene are MNHEY and SVGEGT.

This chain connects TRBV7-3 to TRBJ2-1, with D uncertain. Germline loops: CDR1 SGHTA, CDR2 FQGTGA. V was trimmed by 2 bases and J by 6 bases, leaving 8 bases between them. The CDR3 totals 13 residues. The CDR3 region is CASSLGVSNEQFF. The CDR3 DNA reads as TGTGCCAGCAGCTTAGGGGTAAGCAATGAGCAGTTCTTC.

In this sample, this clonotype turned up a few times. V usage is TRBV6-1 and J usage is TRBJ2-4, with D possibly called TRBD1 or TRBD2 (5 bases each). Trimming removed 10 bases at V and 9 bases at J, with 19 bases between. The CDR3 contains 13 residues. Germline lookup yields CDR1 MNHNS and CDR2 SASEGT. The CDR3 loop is CATLLRQGAIQYF. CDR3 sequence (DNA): TGTGCCACCCTTCTTCGGCAGGGAGCCATTCAGTACTTC.

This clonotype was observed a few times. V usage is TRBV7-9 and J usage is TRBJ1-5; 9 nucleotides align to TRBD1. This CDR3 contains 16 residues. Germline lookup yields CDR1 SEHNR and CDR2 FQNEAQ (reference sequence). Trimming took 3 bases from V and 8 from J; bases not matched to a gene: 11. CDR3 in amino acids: CASSFSPGQGAEPQHF. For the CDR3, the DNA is TGTGCCAGCAGCTTTTCCCCGGGACAGGGAGCGGAGCCCCAGCATTTT.

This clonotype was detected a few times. CDR3 coding DNA: TGTGCCAGCAGCGAGGGACTAGCGGGAGGGCCTAGGGACGAGCAGTACTTC. This sequence encodes CASSEGLAGGPRDEQYF. The chain is built from TRBV4-2 and TRBJ2-7; 16 bases fit TRBD2. This CDR3 comprises 17 residues. Germline trimming cut 5 bases from V and 5 bases from J; bases unmatched to any gene: 9. The germline V gene has CDR1 LGHNA and CDR2 YNFKEQ.

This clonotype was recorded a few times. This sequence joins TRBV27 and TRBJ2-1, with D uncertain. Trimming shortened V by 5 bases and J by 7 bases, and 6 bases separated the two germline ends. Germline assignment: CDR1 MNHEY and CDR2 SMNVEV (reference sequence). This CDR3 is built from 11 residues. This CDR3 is CASSKLNEQFF. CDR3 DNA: TGTGCCAGCAGTAAACTTAATGAGCAGTTCTTC.

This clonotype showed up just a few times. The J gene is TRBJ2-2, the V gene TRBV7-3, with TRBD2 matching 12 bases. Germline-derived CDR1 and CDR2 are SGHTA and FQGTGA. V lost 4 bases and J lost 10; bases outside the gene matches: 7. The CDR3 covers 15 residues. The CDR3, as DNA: TGTGCCAGCAGCTCATCTAGCGGGGGGGCCGCGGAGCTGTTTTTT. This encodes CASSSSSGGAAELFF.

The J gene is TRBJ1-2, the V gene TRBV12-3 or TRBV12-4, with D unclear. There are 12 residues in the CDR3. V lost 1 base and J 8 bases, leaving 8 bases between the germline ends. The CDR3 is CASSLVRDGYTF. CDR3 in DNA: TGTGCCAGCAGTTTAGTTCGTGACGGCTACACCTTC.

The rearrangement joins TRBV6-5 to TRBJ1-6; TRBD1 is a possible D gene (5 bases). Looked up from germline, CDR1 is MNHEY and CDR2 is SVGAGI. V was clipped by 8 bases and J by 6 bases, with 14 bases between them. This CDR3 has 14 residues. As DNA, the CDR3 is TGTGCCAGCCGTCCAGGGTTGGGTAATTCACCCCTCCACTTT. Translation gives CASRPGLGNSPLHF.

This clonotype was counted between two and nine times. The CDR3 here is CASSLETWGVGAFF. The CDR3 DNA reads TGTGCCAGCAGCTTAGAGACGTGGGGGGTCGGAGCTTTCTTT. The chain carries TRBV7-9 and TRBJ1-1; D perhaps matches TRBD1 (5 bases). The germline V gene encodes CDR1 SEHNR and CDR2 FQNEAQ (reference sequence). V shed 1 base and J shed 10 bases, with 16 bases lying between them. This CDR3 contains 14 residues. Drawing the rest from reference TRBV7-9 and TRBJ1-1, the complete variable domain is DTGVSQNPRHKITKRGQNVTFRCDPISEHNRLYWYRQTLGQGPEFLTYFQNEAQLEKSRLLSDRFSAERPKGSFSTLEIQRTEQGDSAMYLCASSLETWGVGAFFGQGTRLTVV.

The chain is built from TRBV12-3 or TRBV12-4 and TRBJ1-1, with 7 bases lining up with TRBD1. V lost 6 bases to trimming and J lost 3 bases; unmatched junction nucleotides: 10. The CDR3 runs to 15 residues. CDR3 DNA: TGTGCCAGCAGAACCCAGACAGGGCAGGACACTGAAGCTTTCTTT. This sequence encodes CASRTQTGQDTEAFF.

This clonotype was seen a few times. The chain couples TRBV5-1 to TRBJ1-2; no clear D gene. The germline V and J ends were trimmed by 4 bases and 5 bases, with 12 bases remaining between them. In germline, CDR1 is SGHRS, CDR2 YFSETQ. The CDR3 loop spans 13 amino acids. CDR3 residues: CASSRGPGYGYTF. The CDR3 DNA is TGCGCCAGCAGCCGAGGACCGGGATATGGCTACACCTTC. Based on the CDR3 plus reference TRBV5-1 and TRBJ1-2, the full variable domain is KAGVTQTPRYLIKTRGQQVTLSCSPISGHRSVSWYQQTPGQGLQFLFEYFSETQRNKGNFPGRFSGRQFSNSRSEMNVSTLELGDSALYLCASSRGPGYGYTFGSGTRLTVV.

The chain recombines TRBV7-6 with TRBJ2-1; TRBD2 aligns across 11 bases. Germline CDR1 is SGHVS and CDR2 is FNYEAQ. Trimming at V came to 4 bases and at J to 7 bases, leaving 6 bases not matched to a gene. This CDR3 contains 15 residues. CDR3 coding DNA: TGTGCCAGCAGCTGGGGTAGCGGGAGGGAGAATGAGCAGTTCTTC. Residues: CASSWGSGRENEQFF.

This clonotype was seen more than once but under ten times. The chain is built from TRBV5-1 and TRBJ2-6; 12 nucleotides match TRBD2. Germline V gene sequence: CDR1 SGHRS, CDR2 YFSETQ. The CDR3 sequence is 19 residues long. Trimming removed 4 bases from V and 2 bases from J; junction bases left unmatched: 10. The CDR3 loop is CASSPGLLAGGAGANVLTF. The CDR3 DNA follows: TGCGCCAGCAGCCCCGGATTACTAGCGGGAGGCGCTGGGGCCAACGTCCTGACTTTC. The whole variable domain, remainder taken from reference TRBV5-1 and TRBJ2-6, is KAGVTQTPRYLIKTRGQQVTLSCSPISGHRSVSWYQQTPGQGLQFLFEYFSETQRNKGNFPGRFSGRQFSNSRSEMNVSTLELGDSALYLCASSPGLLAGGAGANVLTFGAGSRLTVL.

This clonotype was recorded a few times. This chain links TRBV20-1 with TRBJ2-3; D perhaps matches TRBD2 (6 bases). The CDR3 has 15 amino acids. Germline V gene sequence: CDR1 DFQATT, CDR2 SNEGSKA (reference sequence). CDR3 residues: CSGVTGLNLPDTQYF. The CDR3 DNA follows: TGCAGCGGCGTCACGGGACTTAACCTCCCAGATACGCAGTATTTT.

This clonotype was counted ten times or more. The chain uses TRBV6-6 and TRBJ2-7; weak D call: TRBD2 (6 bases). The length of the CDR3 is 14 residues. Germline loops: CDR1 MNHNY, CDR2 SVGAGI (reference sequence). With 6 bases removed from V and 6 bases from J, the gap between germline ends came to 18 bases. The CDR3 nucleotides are TGTGCCAGCAGCCACGGAGGGACGCTAAGCGAGCAGTACTTC. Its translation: CASSHGGTLSEQYF.

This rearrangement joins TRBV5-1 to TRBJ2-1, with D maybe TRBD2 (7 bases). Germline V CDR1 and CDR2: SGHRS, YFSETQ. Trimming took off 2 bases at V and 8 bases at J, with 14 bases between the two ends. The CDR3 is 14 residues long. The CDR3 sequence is CASSLSGGRDEQFF. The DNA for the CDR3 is TGCGCCAGCAGCTTATCGGGGGGCAGGGATGAGCAGTTCTTC. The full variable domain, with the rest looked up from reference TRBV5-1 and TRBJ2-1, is KAGVTQTPRYLIKTRGQQVTLSCSPISGHRSVSWYQQTPGQGLQFLFEYFSETQRNKGNFPGRFSGRQFSNSRSEMNVSTLELGDSALYLCASSLSGGRDEQFFGPGTRLTVL.